The 9 T cell receptor beta chains listed next were all sequenced from one sample in a study of cytomegalovirus exposure and HLA in healthy donors. A multiplex PCR was run with 60 Vbeta primers and 13 Jbeta primers. Clones were sequenced by immunoSEQ multiplex PCR, and TCRdb holds only the in-frame ones, with some missing. The sample carries about 140,000 clones, 70% to 85% recorded once. The sample comprised PBMCs. The receptors shown here come from a woman in her fifties or sixties in good health and CMV-seropositive.

J is TRBJ2-7 and V is TRBV9; 7 bases fit TRBD1. The CDR3 is 17 residues long. V was clipped by 0 bases and J by 0 bases; unmatched bases: 9. The germline CDR1 and CDR2 sequences are SGDLS and YYNGEE. The CDR3 is CASSVAPAGGSSYEQYF. CDR3 nucleotide sequence: TGTGCCAGCAGCGTAGCACCTGCAGGGGGTAGCTCCTACGAGCAGTACTTC.

V and J are TRBV6-1 and TRBJ1-5; D unclear. The CDR3 sequence is 15 residues long. The V end was cut by 6 bases, the J end by 1 base, with 13 bases between. CDR1 is MNHNS and CDR2 is SASEGT in the germline V gene. The CDR3 region has the DNA TGTGCCAGCAGCTTAGCGGGGTCAAGCAATCAGCCCCAGCATTTT. Protein sequence: CASSLAGSSNQPQHF.

The V gene is TRBV5-1, the J gene TRBJ2-3; 7 bases align to TRBD2. The CDR3 totals 13 residues. Germline-derived CDR1 and CDR2 are SGHRS and YFSETQ. J lost 6 bases, V lost 2 bases, and 3 bases had no gene match. CDR3 sequence: CASSFGGGDTQYF. CDR3 sequence (DNA): TGCGCCAGCAGCTTCGGGGGAGGGGATACGCAGTATTTT.

The CDR3 region has the DNA TGCTCGGGGGTTACCGGGCCCCCCTACGAGCAGTACTTC. This encodes CSGVTGPPYEQYF. V is TRBV29-1 and J is TRBJ2-5; maybe TRBD2 (6 bases). The last part of the DNA fits TRBJ2-7 better; the J call may be wrong. This CDR3 has 13 amino acids. Germline assignment: CDR1 SQVTM and CDR2 ANQGSEA.

The gene calls are TRBV7-8 and TRBJ2-5, with 9 nucleotides matching TRBD2. The CDR3 runs to 17 residues. Trimming at V came to 1 base and at J to 5 bases, leaving 11 bases not matched to a gene. Germline CDR1 and CDR2: SGHVS and FQNEAQ. CDR3 nucleotides: TGTGCCAGCAGCTTAGGAGTTTCGCGGGGGGGCCTGGAGACCCAGTACTTC. It is translated as CASSLGVSRGGLETQYF.

V gene TRBV6-5 combines with J gene TRBJ2-4, with a weak D call TRBD1 (6 bases). V lost 8 bases and J 6 bases, leaving 11 bases between the germline ends. The CDR3 loop spans 12 amino acids. The germline V gene encodes CDR1 MNHEY and CDR2 SVGAGI. The CDR3 loop is CASADRSNIQYF. The CDR3 region has the DNA TGTGCCAGCGCCGACAGGTCAAACATTCAGTACTTC.

The V call is TRBV14, the J call TRBJ2-7, with a possible D match to TRBD2 (6 bases). CDR1 SGHDN and CDR2 FVKESK come from the germline V gene. Trimming left V 3 bases short and J 5 bases short, with 14 bases between. This CDR3 comprises 14 residues. CDR3 in DNA: TGTGCCAGCAGCCAGGGCGCGGGGTGGAACGAGCAGTACTTC. This sequence encodes CASSQGAGWNEQYF.

This chain connects TRBV30 to TRBJ1-1; no definite D call. Germline-derived CDR1 and CDR2 are GTSNPN and SVGIG (reference sequence). The CDR3 has 14 amino acids. Trimming shortened V by 2 bases and J by 4 bases, and 14 bases separated the two germline ends. The CDR3 coding sequence is TGTGCCTGGAGTCGAGGGCCTCCGGGCACTGAAGCTTTCTTT. Its protein is CAWSRGPPGTEAFF. Full variable domain (rest looked up from reference TRBV30 and TRBJ1-1): SQTIHQWPATLVQPVGSPLSLECTVEGTSNPNLYWYRQAAGRGLQLLFYSVGIGQISSEVPQNLSASRPQDRQFILSSKKLLLSDSGFYLCAWSRGPPGTEAFFGQGTRLTVV.

V is TRBV19 and J is TRBJ2-3; no definite D call. The germline V gene encodes CDR1 LNHDA and CDR2 SQIVND (reference sequence). V lost 0 bases and J 0 bases, leaving 7 bases between the germline ends. The CDR3 spans 15 residues. CDR3 bases: TGTGCCAGTAGTATAGACTCAACTAGCACAGATACGCAGTATTTT. It encodes CASSIDSTSTDTQYF.